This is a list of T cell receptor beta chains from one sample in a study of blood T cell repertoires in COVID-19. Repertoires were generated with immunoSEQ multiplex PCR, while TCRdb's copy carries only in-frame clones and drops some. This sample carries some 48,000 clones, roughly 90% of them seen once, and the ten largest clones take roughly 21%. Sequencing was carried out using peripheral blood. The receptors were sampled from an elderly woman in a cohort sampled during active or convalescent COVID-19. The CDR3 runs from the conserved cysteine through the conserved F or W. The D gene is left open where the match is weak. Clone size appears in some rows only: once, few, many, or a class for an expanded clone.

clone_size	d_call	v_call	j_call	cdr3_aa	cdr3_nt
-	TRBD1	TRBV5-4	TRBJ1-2	CASSHAYGTGRYGYTF	TGTGCCAGCAGCCATGCCTATGGGACAGGTCGGTATGGCTACACCTTC
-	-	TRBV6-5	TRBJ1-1	CASSPTGTEAFF	TGTGCCAGCAGCCCGACAGGAACTGAAGCTTTCTTT
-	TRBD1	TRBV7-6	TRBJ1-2	CASSQNTGGGYGYTF	TGTGCCAGCAGCCAGAATACAGGGGGCGGCTATGGCTACACCTTC
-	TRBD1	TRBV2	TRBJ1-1	CASILTGGVTEAFF	TGTGCCAGCATCCTGACAGGGGGGGTGACTGAAGCTTTCTTT
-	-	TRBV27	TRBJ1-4	CASSPRRVEKLFF	TGTGCCAGCAGTCCCAGGCGCGTTGAAAAACTGTTTTTT
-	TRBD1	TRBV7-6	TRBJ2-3	CASSFGPAQGALTDTQYF	TGTGCCAGCAGCTTCGGGCCCGCACAGGGGGCCCTCACAGATACGCAGTATTTT
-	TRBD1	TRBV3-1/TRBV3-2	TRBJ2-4	CASSPGGRKNIQYF	TGTGCCAGCAGCCCAGGGGGCCGCAAAAACATTCAGTACTTC
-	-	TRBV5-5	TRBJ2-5	CASSGATGTYQETQYF	TGTGCCAGCAGCGGAGCTACAGGGACCTACCAAGAGACCCAGTACTTC
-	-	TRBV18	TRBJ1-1	CASSPERTENTEAFF	TGTGCCAGCTCACCAGAGCGGACAGAGAACACTGAAGCTTTCTTT
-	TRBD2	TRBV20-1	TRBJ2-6	CSASKRGGTSSGANVLTF	TGCAGTGCTAGTAAGCGGGGGGGGACCTCTTCTGGGGCCAACGTCCTGACTTTC
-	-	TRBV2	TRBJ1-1	CASSYRPVDTEAFF	TGTGCCAGCAGCTACAGGCCGGTGGACACTGAAGCTTTCTTT
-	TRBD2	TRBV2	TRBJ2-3	CASLGLAGEEGPTDTQYF	TGTGCCAGTCTAGGACTAGCGGGAGAAGAAGGACCCACAGATACGCAGTATTTT
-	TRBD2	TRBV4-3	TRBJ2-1	CASSQEWSSGRAGNEQFF	TGCGCCAGCAGCCAAGAATGGAGTAGCGGGAGGGCGGGCAATGAGCAGTTCTTC
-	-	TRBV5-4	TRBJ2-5	CASSTRLQETQYF	TGTGCCAGCAGCACCAGACTCCAAGAGACCCAGTACTTC
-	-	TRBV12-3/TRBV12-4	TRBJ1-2	CASSLATGGYTF	TGTGCCAGCAGTTTAGCTACAGGAGGCTACACCTTC
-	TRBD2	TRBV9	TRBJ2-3	CASSPWTSGSTDTQYF	TGTGCCAGCAGCCCCTGGACTAGCGGAAGCACAGATACGCAGTATTTT
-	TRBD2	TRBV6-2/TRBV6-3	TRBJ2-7	CASSYLAGKYEQYF	TGTGCCAGCAGTTACCTAGCGGGCAAGTACGAGCAGTACTTC
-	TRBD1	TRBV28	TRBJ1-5	CASSLRQGAQPQHF	TGTGCCAGCAGTTTAAGGCAGGGGGCTCAGCCCCAGCATTTT
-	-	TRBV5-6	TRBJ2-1	CASSAHSYNEQFF	TGTGCCAGCAGCGCCCACAGCTACAATGAGCAGTTCTTC
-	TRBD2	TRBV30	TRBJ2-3	CAWTIAGSTDTQYF	TGTGCCTGGACGATAGCGGGGAGCACAGATACGCAGTATTTT
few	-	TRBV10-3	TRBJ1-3	CAISEYISGNTIYF	TGTGCCATCAGTGAGTACATCTCTGGAAACACCATATATTTT
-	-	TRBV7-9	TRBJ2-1	CASSFYGLIDYNEQFF	TGTGCCAGCAGCTTTTATGGTCTGATAGACTACAATGAGCAGTTCTTC
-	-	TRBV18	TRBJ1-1	CASSATGIHTEAFF	TGTGCCAGCTCAGCAACAGGTATTCACACTGAAGCTTTCTTT
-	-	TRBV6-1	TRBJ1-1	CASSETLNTEAFF	TGTGCCAGCAGTGAAACACTGAACACTGAAGCTTTCTTT
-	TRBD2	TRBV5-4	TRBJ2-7	CASSHGGEGREQYF	TGTGCCAGCAGCCACGGAGGGGAGGGAAGGGAGCAGTACTTC
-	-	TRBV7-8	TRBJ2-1	CASSHSQANEQFF	TGTGCCAGCAGCCATTCACAGGCTAATGAGCAGTTCTTC
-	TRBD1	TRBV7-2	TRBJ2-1	CASSSTGGWEQFF	TGTGCCAGCAGCTCTACAGGGGGCTGGGAGCAGTTCTTC
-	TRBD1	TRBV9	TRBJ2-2	CASRRGQGAVTGELFF	TGTGCCAGCAGACGGGGGCAGGGGGCGGTCACCGGGGAGCTGTTTTTT
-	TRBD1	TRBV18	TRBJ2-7	CASSQGQGASTYEQYF	TGTGCCAGCTCCCAGGGACAGGGCGCATCAACCTACGAGCAGTACTTC
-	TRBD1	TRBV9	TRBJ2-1	CASSVGTGSYNEQFF	TGTGCCAGCAGCGTTGGGACAGGGTCCTACAATGAGCAGTTCTTC
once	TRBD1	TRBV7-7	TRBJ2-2	CASSPRTGEKTGELFF	TGTGCCAGCAGTCCCAGGACAGGGGAAAAAACCGGGGAGCTGTTTTTT
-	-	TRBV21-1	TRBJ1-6	CASSVRRVGYNSPLHF	TGTGCCAGCAGCGTCCGCAGGGTGGGGTATAATTCACCCCTCCACTTT
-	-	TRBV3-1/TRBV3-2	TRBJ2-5	CASSQGTGLTAPETQYF	TGTGCCAGCAGCCAAGGAACGGGACTGACGGCCCCAGAGACCCAGTACTTC
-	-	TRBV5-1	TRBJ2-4	CASSSGAAAMDIQYF	TGCGCCAGCAGCTCCGGAGCAGCCGCCATGGACATTCAGTACTTC
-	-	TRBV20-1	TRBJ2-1	CSARETAEQFF	TGCAGTGCTAGAGAGACAGCGGAGCAGTTCTTC
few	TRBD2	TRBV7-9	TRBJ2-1	CASSERRLAGSYNEQFF	TGTGCCAGCAGCGAGAGAAGACTAGCGGGTTCCTACAATGAGCAGTTCTTC